The clone carrying this T cell receptor beta chain turned up a few times. Its antigen remains unknown. Production of TCR beta cDNA used approximately 0.55 ug total RNA together with a constant-region primer. Slightly modified ARM-PCR served as the procedure for the TCR beta libraries. These libraries came from three rounds of nested multiplex PCR. The study ran its first two PCR rounds for around 9 cycles each, using TRBV1-TRBV30 forward primers and a C-beta reverse primer. Each CDR3 protein gets one entry after TCRdb re-called the multiplex PCR reads with MiXCR. The data contain around 120,000 distinct CDR3 sequences, under 70% of them singletons. Scientists recovered RNA and DNA together from around 20-30 mg of unsorted bulk tissue. This record belongs to a study of tumor-infiltrating lymphocytes in primary liver carcinoma. Overall study context: Those enrolled were patients of both sexes, who were aged 30 to 69 years. Overall study results and limits: Researchers found tumor-adjacent and tumor-blood pairs overlapped less than tumor region pairs. When set against blood, tumors had a significantly higher top-250-clone fraction (p = 0.039).

Germline V gene lookup returns CDR1 MNHNY and CDR2 SVGAGI (reference sequence). There are 13 residues in the CDR3. Trimming stripped 6 bases from V and 5 bases from J, with 13 bases between. Source material: tumor-adjacent normal liver tissue. V gene TRBV6-6 combines with J gene TRBJ1-1; TRBD1 might be the D (5 bases). The TCR was taken from a woman aged 60-70 years with primary liver carcinoma and hepatitis B virus infection. The DNA of the CDR3 is TGTGCCAGCAGCACAGGAGGGACTACTGAAGCTTTCTTT. Translating gives CASSTGGTTEAFF.